These T cell receptor beta chains were read from a single sample in a study of regulatory dendritic cells for organ transplantation. Data came from immunoSEQ multiplex PCR; TCRdb stores just in-frame clones and leaves some out. The data show 7,500 to 8,500 clones, with over 60% seen just once and 3.5% to 4.5% held by the top ten. Antigens of these TCRs are unknown. The material sequenced was memory CD4+ T cells from blood cultured with dendritic cells. The receptors shown here come from a human donor in good health. Both conserved end residues are part of each CDR3. Each record gives: CDR3 length, V gene, clone size, J gene, D gene, CDR3 protein, CDR3 DNA. A D gene is named only where the DNA matches it firmly. Only some rows state a clone size, as once, few, many or a class for expanded clones.

>17|TRBV2|NA|TRBJ2-1|TRBD2
CASSEALLAGGNNEQFF
TGTGCCAGCAGTGAAGCATTACTAGCGGGGGGTAACAATGAGCAGTTCTTC
>15|TRBV11-2|NA|TRBJ1-3|NA
CASSLGPLSGNTIYF
TGTGCCAGCAGCTTAGGGCCCCTCTCTGGAAACACCATATATTTT
>16|TRBV5-5|NA|TRBJ1-3|TRBD1
CASSASTGASGNTIYF
TGTGCCAGCAGCGCGTCGACAGGGGCTTCGGGAAACACCATATATTTT
>14|TRBV5-5|NA|TRBJ2-7|NA
CASSTLQGPYEQYF
TGTGCCAGCAGCACCCTACAGGGTCCCTACGAGCAGTACTTC
>17|TRBV9|NA|TRBJ2-3|TRBD2
CASSFAGLAGGQDTQYF
TGTGCCAGCAGCTTCGCCGGACTAGCGGGGGGGCAAGATACGCAGTATTTT
>16|TRBV5-4|NA|TRBJ2-7|TRBD1
CASSPYRQGGSYEQYF
TGTGCCAGCAGCCCCTACCGACAGGGGGGATCCTACGAGCAGTACTTC
>15|TRBV19|NA|TRBJ1-5|NA
CASRDWQIGNQPQHF
TGTGCCAGTAGGGACTGGCAAATTGGCAATCAGCCCCAGCATTTT
>15|TRBV4-2|NA|TRBJ1-2|NA
CASSQDGAGTYGYTF
TGTGCCAGCAGCCAAGACGGCGCAGGGACTTATGGCTACACCTTC
>14|TRBV6-6|NA|TRBJ1-2|NA
CASSGPSANYGYTF
TGTGCCAGCAGTGGCCCCTCAGCTAACTATGGCTACACCTTC
>18|TRBV18|few|TRBJ2-5|TRBD2
CASSPPGLATGGQRTQYF
TGTGCCAGCTCACCACCGGGACTAGCTACTGGTGGCCAAAGGACCCAGTACTTC